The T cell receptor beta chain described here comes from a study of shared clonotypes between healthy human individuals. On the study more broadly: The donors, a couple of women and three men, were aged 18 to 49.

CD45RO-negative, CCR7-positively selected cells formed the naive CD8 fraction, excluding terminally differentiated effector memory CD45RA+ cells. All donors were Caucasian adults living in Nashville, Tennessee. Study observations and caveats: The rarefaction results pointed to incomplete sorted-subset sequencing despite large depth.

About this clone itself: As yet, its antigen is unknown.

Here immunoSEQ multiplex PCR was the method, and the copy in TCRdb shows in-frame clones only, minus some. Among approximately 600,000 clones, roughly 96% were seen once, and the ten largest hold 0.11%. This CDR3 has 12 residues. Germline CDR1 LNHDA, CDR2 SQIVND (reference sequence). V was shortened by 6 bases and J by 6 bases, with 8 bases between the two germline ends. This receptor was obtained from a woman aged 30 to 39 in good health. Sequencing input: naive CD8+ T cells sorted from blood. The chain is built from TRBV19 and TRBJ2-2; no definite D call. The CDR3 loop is CASSHRPGELFF. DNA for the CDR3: TGTGCCAGTAGCCACCGCCCCGGGGAGCTGTTTTTT.